The 25 T cell receptor beta chains below come from one sample, sequenced in a study of blood T cell repertoires in COVID-19. TCRdb keeps only in-frame clones here, not all; method: immunoSEQ multiplex PCR. Among approximately 150,000 clones listed, just over 85% were seen once. The sequencing input was peripheral blood. These receptors originate from a woman aged 60-75 years with acute or convalescent COVID-19.

This clone came up once. V usage is TRBV4-2 and J usage is TRBJ2-7; 12 bases map to TRBD2. Germline CDR1 reads LGHNA; CDR2 reads YNFKEQ. Trimming removed 3 bases from V and 4 bases from J; junction bases left unmatched: 1. The CDR3 contains 14 residues. DNA of the CDR3: TGTGCCAGCAGCCAGACTAGCGGGGGATACGAGCAGTACTTC. Protein sequence: CASSQTSGGYEQYF.

About this clone: At the DNA level, this CDR3 is encoded by other sequences in the same sample as well. The V and J genes are TRBV19 and TRBJ2-5; 11 bases align to TRBD1. This CDR3 region has 13 residues. Trimming took 8 bases from V and 2 from J; bases not matched to a gene: 1. The germline V gene has CDR1 LNHDA and CDR2 SQIVND (reference sequence). This CDR3 is CASRDRGQETQYF. The CDR3 bases are TGTGCCAGTCGGGACAGGGGGCAAGAGACCCAGTACTTC.

V gene TRBV5-1 combines with J gene TRBJ1-4, with D possibly being TRBD1 (5 bases). The CDR3 totals 14 residues. Per the germline V gene, CDR1 is SGHRS and CDR2 is YFSETQ. Trimming stripped 0 bases from V and 10 bases from J, with 13 bases between. CDR3 region: CASSLEQGQVKLFF. The CDR3 nucleotides are TGCGCCAGCAGCTTGGAGCAGGGTCAAGTAAAACTGTTTTTT.

The V gene is TRBV7-9, the J gene TRBJ2-7; 11 bases line up with TRBD1. The length of the CDR3 is 15 residues. Unmatched junction bases numbered 8, after V lost 5 bases and J lost 5 bases. The germline gives CDR1 SEHNR, CDR2 FQNEAQ (reference sequence). The CDR3, as DNA: TGTGCCAGCAGCCCCTGGACAGGGGGCAGGAACGAGCAGTACTTC. Amino acid sequence: CASSPWTGGRNEQYF.

This sequence joins TRBV29-1 and TRBJ2-5; 7 bases fit TRBD2. There are 12 residues in the CDR3. Trimming cost V 7 bases and J 5 bases; bases outside gene matches: 7. From germline, CDR1 is SQVTM and CDR2 ANQGSEA. In DNA, the CDR3 is TGCAGCGCCTACGGACTAGTGGAGACCCAGTACTTC. Translated, it gives CSAYGLVETQYF.

CDR3 region: CAGRQGADEKLFF. The CDR3 DNA follows: TGTGCCGGCCGACAGGGGGCGGATGAAAAACTGTTTTTT. This chain connects TRBV2 to TRBJ1-4; 10 bases are shared with TRBD1. Germline V lookup: CDR1 SNHLY, CDR2 FYNNEI. There are 13 residues in the CDR3. V lost 11 bases to trimming and J lost 6 bases; unmatched junction nucleotides: 6.

The chain is built from TRBV4-3 and TRBJ1-1; D remains unclear. The germline V and J ends were trimmed by 0 bases and 8 bases, with 10 bases remaining between them. Germline V gene data show CDR1 as LGHNA and CDR2 as YSLEER. The CDR3 consists of 13 residues. The CDR3 protein is CASSQDYLQEAFF. The CDR3 DNA reads as TGCGCCAGCAGCCAAGATTACCTTCAGGAAGCTTTCTTT.

The chain uses TRBV6-1 and TRBJ1-5; TRBD1 is a possible D gene (5 bases). Germline V gene lookup returns CDR1 MNHNS and CDR2 SASEGT. Trimming removed 2 bases from V and 7 bases from J, with 12 bases in between. The CDR3 loop spans 14 amino acids. CDR3 amino acids: CASSEQGTRQPQHF. The CDR3 DNA reads TGTGCCAGCAGTGAACAGGGAACGCGCCAGCCCCAGCATTTT.

The chain links TRBV4-3 to TRBJ2-2; the D gene is possibly TRBD1 (6 bases). Germline V gives CDR1 LGHNA, CDR2 YSLEER. V lost 1 base, J lost 5 bases, and 11 bases lay in between. CDR3 length: 15 amino acids. This CDR3 is CASSQVQGRTGELFF. CDR3 DNA sequence: TGCGCCAGCAGCCAAGTACAGGGTCGGACCGGGGAGCTGTTTTTT.

V is TRBV3-1 (or the pseudogene TRBV3-2) and J is TRBJ2-7, with a weak D call TRBD1 (6 bases). There are 13 residues in the CDR3. Trimming cost V 4 bases and J 6 bases, with 13 bases left between them. Germline CDR1 and CDR2: LGHDT and YNNKEL (reference sequence). CDR3 in amino acids: CASSPTGQTEQYF. Here the CDR3 DNA reads TGTGCCAGCAGCCCAACAGGACAGACCGAGCAGTACTTC.

The CDR3 DNA follows: TGTGCGACCGACCCATCGACGGGGAACACTGAAGCTTTCTTT. It encodes CATDPSTGNTEAFF. This chain uses TRBV6-1 with TRBJ1-1; D is undetermined. The germline V gene encodes CDR1 MNHNS and CDR2 SASEGT. The length of the CDR3 is 14 residues.

The genes are TRBV19 and TRBJ2-5; a weak D match, TRBD2 (5 bases). CDR1 and CDR2 from the germline V gene are LNHDA and SQIVND (reference sequence). This CDR3 spans 14 amino acids. The germline V and J ends were trimmed by 2 bases and 3 bases, with 10 bases remaining between them. The CDR3 loop is CASSITPGEETQYF. The CDR3 DNA reads TGTGCCAGTAGTATAACCCCCGGGGAAGAGACCCAGTACTTC.

This chain connects TRBV7-9 to TRBJ2-1; TRBD2 aligns across 14 bases. CDR1 and CDR2 from the germline V gene are SEHNR and FQNEAQ (reference sequence). The CDR3 length is 16 residues. The J segment lost 7 bases and the V segment lost 4 bases, leaving 6 bases of the junction unmatched. The CDR3 DNA follows: TGTGCCAGCAGCTCGACTAGCGGGGGGGCGATGAATGAGCAGTTCTTC. It encodes CASSSTSGGAMNEQFF.

The chain uses TRBV7-3 and TRBJ1-2, with 8 bases fitting TRBD1. This CDR3 is built from 13 residues. CDR1 and CDR2 (germline): SGHTA, FQGTGA. The V segment lost 5 bases and the J segment 4 bases; nucleotides outside the gene matches: 3. The DNA of the CDR3 is TGTGCCAGCAGCATCGGACAGGGCTATGGCTACACCTTC. The encoded protein is CASSIGQGYGYTF.

This chain joins TRBV19 and TRBJ2-5, with a weak D call TRBD1 (5 bases). The germline gives CDR1 LNHDA, CDR2 SQIVND (reference sequence). V was trimmed by 1 base and J by 7 bases, leaving 16 bases between them. The CDR3 extends over 15 amino acids. The CDR3 sequence is CASSIVWQGQGTQYF. The CDR3 bases are TGTGCCAGTAGTATAGTATGGCAGGGCCAGGGGACCCAGTACTTC.

V usage is TRBV7-3 and J usage is TRBJ1-2; D perhaps matches TRBD1 (6 bases). V was cut by 2 bases and J by 2 bases, with 12 bases left in between. There are 15 residues in the CDR3. Germline V gene data show CDR1 as SGHTA and CDR2 as FQGTGA. Here the CDR3 DNA reads TGTGCCAGCAGCTTAGGGCAGGGGAGCAACTATGGCTACACCTTC. Translated: CASSLGQGSNYGYTF.

The J gene is TRBJ2-1, the V gene TRBV18, with 9 bases fitting TRBD2. The CDR3 consists of 16 residues. Germline V gene sequence: CDR1 KGHSH, CDR2 LQKENI. Germline trimming cut 0 bases from V and 6 bases from J; bases unmatched to any gene: 6. The DNA of the CDR3 is TGTGCCAGCTCACCACCGGGCGGGGGGGCCATCAATGAGCAGTTCTTC. It codes for CASSPPGGGAINEQFF.

The V gene is TRBV24-1, the J gene TRBJ2-1; 9 bases align to TRBD2. With V trimmed by 6 bases and J by 14 bases, 16 bases remained unmatched. The CDR3 loop spans 15 amino acids. The germline gives CDR1 KGHDR, CDR2 SFDVKD. Here the CDR3 DNA reads TGTGCCACCAGTAGTCGCGGGGGGGCCGGGCCATGCAAGTTCTTC. Residues: CATSSRGGAGPCKFF.

This chain links TRBV6-5 with TRBJ1-6; a possible D gene is TRBD1 (5 bases). The CDR3 is 15 amino acids. The V and J ends lost 5 bases and 14 bases respectively, with 22 bases between them. Germline CDR1 MNHEY, CDR2 SVGAGI. The chain's CDR3 is CASSPQGARRQALHF. The CDR3 bases are TGTGCCAGCAGTCCCCAAGGGGCCCGTCGTCAGGCCCTCCACTTT.

The V and J genes are TRBV15 and TRBJ1-4; 7 nucleotides match TRBD1. CDR3 length equals 14 residues. In germline, CDR1 is LNHNV, CDR2 YYDKDF (reference sequence). With 6 bases clipped from V and 5 bases from J, the junction kept 6 bases outside the gene matches. CDR3 amino acids: CATRTGTANEKLFF. As DNA, the CDR3 is TGTGCCACCAGGACCGGGACAGCGAATGAAAAACTGTTTTTT. Complete variable domain (other parts from reference TRBV15 and TRBJ1-4): DAMVIQNPRYQVTQFGKPVTLSCSQTLNHNVMYWYQQKSSQAPKLLFHYYDKDFNNEADTPDNFQSRRPNTSFCFLDIRSPGLGDTAMYLCATRTGTANEKLFFGSGTQLSVL.

This sequence joins TRBV19 and TRBJ1-1; no firm D call. This CDR3 contains 13 residues. Germline-derived CDR1 and CDR2 are LNHDA and SQIVND (reference sequence). Trimming took off 3 bases at V and 6 bases at J, with 11 bases between the two ends. CDR3 sequence reads: CASSMTFSSEAFF. DNA of the CDR3: TGTGCCAGTAGTATGACATTTTCCTCTGAAGCTTTCTTT.

The chain employs TRBV6-1 and TRBJ1-6, with TRBD1 identical over 7 bases. The V gene end was trimmed by 8 bases and the J gene end by 10 bases; junction bases not matched to a gene: 11. There are 14 residues in the CDR3. Germline V gene data show CDR1 as MNHNS and CDR2 as SASEGT. The CDR3 nucleotides are TGTGCCAGCTACGACGACAGGGTCAGGTCACCCCTCCACTTT. Translated: CASYDDRVRSPLHF.

The V gene is TRBV7-9, the J gene TRBJ1-2; 8 bases are a match to TRBD1. Germline CDR1 SEHNR, CDR2 FQNEAQ (reference sequence). The V gene end was trimmed by 1 base and the J gene end by 6 bases; junction bases not matched to a gene: 10. The CDR3 length is 16 residues. In DNA form, the CDR3 reads TGTGCCAGCAGCTTAGGGGCCGGGACAGGTCAGGATGGCTACACCTTC. This gives the protein CASSLGAGTGQDGYTF.

The J gene is TRBJ1-2, the V gene TRBV24-1; a possible D gene is TRBD1 (6 bases). The length of the CDR3 is 16 residues. Trimming pared 4 bases from V and 7 bases from J, leaving 21 bases between. The germline V gene has CDR1 KGHDR and CDR2 SFDVKD. This CDR3 is CATSDPQQGPRAGYTF. CDR3 sequence (DNA): TGTGCCACCAGTGACCCTCAACAGGGCCCCCGGGCTGGCTACACCTTC.

The V call is TRBV4-3, the J call TRBJ1-2; TRBD1 might be the D (5 bases). CDR3 length: 15 residues. Germline loops: CDR1 LGHNA, CDR2 YSLEER. Trimming left V 1 base short and J 0 bases short, with 9 bases between. As DNA, the CDR3 is TGCGCCAGCAGCCAAGCCACAGGCCCTAACTATGGCTACACCTTC. This sequence encodes CASSQATGPNYGYTF.